This T cell receptor beta chain is drawn from a study of blood T cells in healthy people across ages. Study results and limitations: There were more naive CD4+ cells and higher diversity in long-lived donors than in aged donors. There was a strong correlation between TCR beta diversity and naive T cell percentage.

Primers used in a second PCR of roughly 7 to 12 cycles were a sample-barcoded 5' primer and a J-beta primer mix. Tags on each cDNA molecule came from a template-switch adaptor with 12 random nucleotides. There were at least 3 million CDR3-containing paired-end reads obtained from each sample. TCRdb recomputed calls from the 5' RACE reads with MiXCR, one row per CDR3 protein. In the table there are about a million distinct CDR3 sequences, roughly 47% of which are singletons. The CDR3 consists of 13 residues. Between the trimmed V and J ends, which lost 5 bases and 0 bases, there was a span of 6 bases. Per germline, CDR1 SGHRS and CDR2 YFSETQ. The count of this clonotype is one. Its antigen is currently unknown.

This TCR was sampled from a woman between 55 and 75 years old in good health. The material sequenced was blood. This chain uses TRBV5-1 with TRBJ2-1; maybe TRBD1 (5 bases). CDR3 sequence reads: CASRQASYNEQFF. The CDR3 DNA follows: TGCGCCAGCAGACAGGCCTCCTACAATGAGCAGTTCTTC.